The 21 T cell receptor beta chains reported below all come from one sample, sequenced in a study of shared clonotypes between healthy human individuals. Method: immunoSEQ multiplex PCR; TCRdb's copy keeps in-frame clones and lacks some. The sample has 85,000 to 100,000 clones, 60% to 70% seen once. The sequenced sample was memory CD8+ T cells sorted from blood. Subset here: CD45RO+ cells pooled with CCR7-negative TemRA cells. The receptors shown here come from a man aged 30 to 45 in good health.

Only one count was recorded for this clone. This chain links TRBV5-4 with TRBJ2-5; no clear D gene. Germline loops: CDR1 SGHNT, CDR2 YYREEE (reference sequence). The ends were cut back, 2 bases at V and 2 bases at J, with 10 bases in the middle. This CDR3 has 14 amino acids. The CDR3 bases are TGTGCCAGCAGCTTCGGGCCAGCTCAAGAGACCCAGTACTTC. Translation: CASSFGPAQETQYF.

This rearrangement joins TRBV11-1 to TRBJ2-3; the match to TRBD2 covers 9 bases. The V gene end was trimmed by 1 base and the J gene end by 3 bases; junction bases not matched to a gene: 5. Germline V lookup: CDR1 SGHAT, CDR2 FQDESV (reference sequence). This CDR3 has 16 residues. CDR3 nucleotide sequence: TGTGCCAGCAGCTTAGTTAGGCGGGAGGGTACAGATACGCAGTATTTT. It is translated as CASSLVRREGTDTQYF.

This clone was counted many times. The chain links TRBV7-3 to TRBJ2-1, with D possibly being TRBD1 (6 bases). CDR3 length: 18 residues. CDR1 is SGHTA and CDR2 is FQGTGA in the germline V gene. V lost 1 base, J lost 2 bases, and 18 bases lay in between. CDR3 sequence: CASSLRETGFGPYNEQFF. The DNA of the CDR3 is TGTGCCAGCAGCTTAAGGGAAACAGGGTTTGGTCCCTACAATGAGCAGTTCTTC.

The chain combines TRBV5-4 with TRBJ2-7; TRBD2 matches 7 bases. Germline CDR1 SGHNT, CDR2 YYREEE (reference sequence). The CDR3 has 15 amino acids. The V gene end was trimmed by 3 bases and the J gene end by 3 bases; junction bases not matched to a gene: 9. The CDR3, as DNA: TGTGCCAGCAGCTCCACTAGCGAAGAAAGCTACGAGCAGTACTTC. Its translation is CASSSTSEESYEQYF.

The rearrangement links TRBV30 to TRBJ2-2; maybe TRBD1 (6 bases). Germline-derived CDR1 and CDR2 are GTSNPN and SVGIG (reference sequence). Between the trimmed V and J ends, which lost 4 bases and 1 base, there was a span of 16 bases. The CDR3 is 16 residues long. The CDR3 DNA reads TGTGCCTGGACCCACCTGGGGGCCTGGAACACCGGGGAGCTGTTTTTT. It codes for CAWTHLGAWNTGELFF.

This clone has just a few counts. This sequence joins TRBV7-9 and TRBJ2-1; 10 nucleotides align to TRBD2. With 8 bases clipped from V and 3 bases from J, the junction kept 1 base outside the gene matches. The germline V gene has CDR1 SEHNR and CDR2 FQNEAQ (reference sequence). The CDR3 spans 13 residues. CDR3 DNA sequence: TGTGCCAGCCGGACTAGCGGCTACAATGAGCAGTTCTTC. This sequence encodes CASRTSGYNEQFF.

The CDR3 region has the DNA TGTGCCAGCAGCTTAGACGCGGTGGGGGAGACCCAGTACTTC. It yields the protein CASSLDAVGETQYF. This chain links TRBV7-3 with TRBJ2-5; no reliable D call. V dropped 2 bases and J dropped 5 bases, with 12 bases sitting between them. In germline, CDR1 is SGHTA, CDR2 FQGTGA. There are 14 residues in the CDR3.

A few counts support this clone. The genes are TRBV5-1 and TRBJ2-7; D may correspond to TRBD1 or TRBD2 (5 bases each). This CDR3 comprises 17 residues. CDR1 is SGHRS and CDR2 is YFSETQ in the germline V gene. The V end lost 2 bases, the J end lost 7 bases, and 25 bases lay between the germline ends. The CDR3 nucleotides are TGCGCCAGCAGCTTCACTAGGATGGGACGAATCTTGGGTGAGCAGTACTTC. Amino acids: CASSFTRMGRILGEQYF.

This chain joins TRBV16 and TRBJ1-1, with a possible D match to TRBD1 (6 bases). The germline V gene encodes CDR1 KGHSY and CDR2 FQNENV. V was pared by 4 bases and J by 0 bases, with 12 bases between. The CDR3 loop spans 15 amino acids. CDR3: CASSPFTGMNTEAFF. The DNA for the CDR3 is TGTGCCAGCAGCCCCTTTACAGGGATGAACACTGAAGCTTTCTTT.

This clone was seen only a few times. V and J are TRBV28 and TRBJ1-4, with 10 nucleotides matching TRBD1. The J segment lost 8 bases and the V segment lost 6 bases, leaving 9 bases of the junction unmatched. The germline CDR1 and CDR2 sequences are MDHEN and SYDVKM. The CDR3 loop spans 15 amino acids. The CDR3 reads CASRMTGGVYEKLFF. CDR3 nucleotide sequence: TGTGCCAGCAGAATGACAGGGGGCGTATACGAAAAACTGTTTTTT.

This clone was picked up a small number of times. This chain uses TRBV27 with TRBJ1-5, with 8 bases lining up with TRBD1. The V gene's germline CDR1 is MNHEY and CDR2 SMNVEV (reference sequence). The V gene end was trimmed by 6 bases and the J gene end by 5 bases; junction bases not matched to a gene: 9. The CDR3 extends over 15 amino acids. The CDR3 sequence: CASRIGTGPYQPQHF. DNA of the CDR3: TGTGCCAGCAGGATAGGGACAGGCCCCTATCAGCCCCAGCATTTT.

The rearrangement uses TRBV4-1 and TRBJ2-5, with TRBD1 identical over 9 bases. The CDR3 has 15 residues. V dropped 4 bases and J dropped 2; count of bases not matched to a gene: 5. Germline V gene data show CDR1 as MGHRA and CDR2 as YSYEKL. The CDR3 spells CASSLTGTGQETQYF. In DNA, the CDR3 is TGCGCCAGCAGCCTGACCGGGACAGGGCAAGAGACCCAGTACTTC.

The chain couples TRBV25-1 to TRBJ2-3, with a possible D match to TRBD1 (5 bases). V lost 3 bases, J lost 3 bases, and 13 bases lay in between. The length of the CDR3 is 15 residues. CDR1 is MGHDK, CDR2 SYGVNS, per germline. The CDR3 sequence is CASSEDTTGTDTQYF. CDR3 in DNA: TGTGCCAGCAGTGAGGACACCACCGGAACAGATACGCAGTATTTT.

The V gene is TRBV27, the J gene TRBJ1-1, with D hard to call. Trimming stripped 6 bases from V and 8 bases from J, with 16 bases between. This CDR3 spans 13 amino acids. The germline gives CDR1 MNHEY, CDR2 SMNVEV (reference sequence). The CDR3 DNA sequence: TGTGCCAGCAGCCAAGGACCTAGACGGGAAGCTTTCTTT. As protein: CASSQGPRREAFF.

The rearrangement links TRBV5-6 to TRBJ2-7; TRBD1 aligns across 8 bases. The germline V gene encodes CDR1 SGHDT and CDR2 YYEEEE. With 4 bases clipped from V and 2 bases from J, the junction kept 8 bases outside the gene matches. This CDR3 contains 15 residues. CDR3 region: CASSPGQAITYEQYF. In DNA form, the CDR3 reads TGTGCCAGCAGCCCGGGACAGGCTATTACCTACGAGCAGTACTTC.

About this clone: An end of the junction differs from the germline gene, which may be a read error. V gene TRBV27 combines with J gene TRBJ2-5; 11 nucleotides line up with TRBD2. The CDR3 consists of 19 residues. Germline assignment: CDR1 MNHEY and CDR2 SMNVEV (reference sequence). The CDR3 DNA reads TGTGCCAGCAGCTTATCCCCCCCGGCTAGCGGGAGGAATCAAGAGACCCAGTACTTC. This translates into CASSLSPPASGRNQETQYF.

The V gene is TRBV9, the J gene TRBJ1-3; tentatively, D is TRBD1 (5 bases). CDR3 length: 16 residues. Trimming removed 0 bases at V and 0 bases at J, with 10 bases between. Germline V lookup: CDR1 SGDLS, CDR2 YYNGEE. For the CDR3, the DNA is TGTGCCAGCAGCGTAGGCTTCGGGGGCTCTGGAAACACCATATATTTT. Translating it yields CASSVGFGGSGNTIYF.

This sequence joins TRBV19 and TRBJ2-1; 9 nucleotides match TRBD2. Germline-derived CDR1 and CDR2 are LNHDA and SQIVND (reference sequence). V dropped 6 bases and J dropped 8; count of bases not matched to a gene: 11. The length of the CDR3 is 15 residues. In DNA, the CDR3 is TGTGCCAGTAGCGCCAATCTGGGACTAGCACATGAGCAGTTCTTC. Protein sequence: CASSANLGLAHEQFF. The whole variable domain, remainder taken from reference TRBV19 and TRBJ2-1, is DGGITQSPKYLFRKEGQNVTLSCEQNLNHDAMYWYRQDPGQGLRLIYYSQIVNDFQKGDIAEGYSVSREKKESFPLTVTSAQKNPTAFYLCASSANLGLAHEQFFGPGTRLTVL.

The rearrangement uses TRBV5-6 and TRBJ2-1; 10 nucleotides align to TRBD1. J gave up 9 bases and V 6 bases, and 12 bases lay outside the gene matches. The length of the CDR3 is 15 residues. The germline CDR1 and CDR2 sequences are SGHDT and YYEEEE. For the CDR3, the DNA is TGTGCCAGCATTAAGAGGGGACAGGGGTATGGTGAGCAGTTCTTC. It translates to CASIKRGQGYGEQFF.

This clone was seen only a few times. The rearrangement links TRBV4-2 to TRBJ2-7; 10 nucleotides match TRBD2. The CDR3 is made up of 16 amino acids. CDR1 is LGHNA and CDR2 is YNFKEQ in the germline V gene. The V gene end was trimmed by 0 bases and the J gene end by 5 bases; junction bases not matched to a gene: 7. The CDR3 loop is CASSQDYNLAGDEQYF. In DNA form, the CDR3 reads TGTGCCAGCAGCCAAGATTATAACCTAGCGGGAGACGAGCAGTACTTC.

The rearrangement joins TRBV5-1 to TRBJ2-3; 7 bases line up with TRBD2. The CDR3 runs 15 residues. After removal of 4 bases from V and 4 bases from J, the junction contained 9 bases not matched to a gene. Per germline, CDR1 SGHRS and CDR2 YFSETQ. Written as DNA, the CDR3 is TGCGCCAGCAGCGTGGAAGCGGGACGTCCAGATACGCAGTATTTT. Translated: CASSVEAGRPDTQYF.